One and the same sample provided the 23 T cell receptor beta chains below, sequenced in a study of T cell changes during pregnancy in multiple sclerosis. The data were produced by immunoSEQ multiplex PCR, yet TCRdb's version contains in-frame clones alone and is incomplete. The sample yields 100,000 to 140,000 clones, roughly 90% seen once. The sample consisted of peripheral blood, taken in the third trimester of pregnancy. The source is a female donor in good health, enrolled as a control in a pregnancy study.

The chain joins TRBV7-8 to TRBJ1-1; 8 nucleotides line up with TRBD1. Trimming removed 1 base from V and 1 base from J; junction bases left unmatched: 5. Germline V CDR1 and CDR2: SGHVS, FQNEAQ. The CDR3 sequence is 16 residues long. DNA of the CDR3: TGTGCCAGCAGCTTAGTGGGGACAGGTCGGAACACTGAAGCTTTCTTT. Translation: CASSLVGTGRNTEAFF.

The genes are TRBV29-1 and TRBJ2-3; D remains ambiguous. V was shortened by 5 bases and J by 4 bases, with 7 bases between the two germline ends. The CDR3 loop spans 11 amino acids. The germline gives CDR1 SQVTM, CDR2 ANQGSEA. The CDR3: CSVSFPDTQYF. The DNA for the CDR3 is TGCAGCGTTTCGTTTCCAGATACGCAGTATTTT.

The chain couples TRBV2 to TRBJ2-2; perhaps TRBD1 as D (5 bases). This CDR3 is 15 amino acids long. Trimming took 6 bases from V and 4 from J, leaving 15 bases between them. CDR1 is SNHLY, CDR2 FYNNEI, per germline. CDR3 DNA sequence: TGTGCCAGCAGAGGACAAATACAACGCACCGGGGAGCTGTTTTTT. It specifies CASRGQIQRTGELFF.

This clone was seen a single time. The genes are TRBV20-1 and TRBJ1-2; the D is unclear. CDR3 size: 11 residues. V lost 4 bases and J 6 bases, leaving 9 bases between the germline ends. In germline, CDR1 is DFQATT, CDR2 SNEGSKA (reference sequence). The CDR3 protein is CSATGLDGYTF. CDR3 coding DNA: TGCAGTGCTACCGGTCTGGATGGCTACACCTTC.

The chain is built from TRBV7-2 and TRBJ1-4, with TRBD1 matching over 7 bases. CDR1 and CDR2 (germline): SGHTA, FQGNSA. The CDR3 consists of 15 residues. The J segment lost 4 bases and the V segment lost 1 base, leaving 3 bases of the junction unmatched. CDR3 coding DNA: TGTGCCAGCAGCTTAGTCTGGGACAGTAATGAAAAACTGTTTTTT. Its protein is CASSLVWDSNEKLFF.

The V and J genes are TRBV4-2 and TRBJ1-4, with 7 bases fitting TRBD1. The V segment lost 0 bases and the J segment 5 bases; nucleotides outside the gene matches: 6. Germline assignment: CDR1 LGHNA and CDR2 YNFKEQ. The CDR3 has 16 residues. CDR3 sequence: CASSQDWGQKNEKLFF. The CDR3, as DNA: TGTGCCAGCAGCCAAGATTGGGGACAGAAAAATGAAAAACTGTTTTTT.

The J gene is TRBJ2-5, the V gene TRBV7-8; D is perhaps TRBD1 (6 bases). Per germline, CDR1 SGHVS and CDR2 FQNEAQ. CDR3 size: 14 residues. V was pared by 2 bases and J by 1 base, with 8 bases between. The DNA for the CDR3 is TGTGCCAGCAGCTTATGGACAGCCCAAGAGACCCAGTACTTC. Its translation: CASSLWTAQETQYF.

This chain connects TRBV10-2 to TRBJ2-1, with a possible D match to TRBD2 (6 bases). From germline, CDR1 is WSHSY and CDR2 SAAADI. This CDR3 has 11 residues. The V end was cut by 7 bases, the J end by 10 bases, with 11 bases between. As DNA, the CDR3 is TGCGCCAGCACCGCGGGGTGGGAGCAGTTCTTC. Translated: CASTAGWEQFF.

The chain employs TRBV19 and TRBJ1-2; TRBD1 agrees at 10 bases. Germline V gives CDR1 LNHDA, CDR2 SQIVND (reference sequence). The CDR3 length is 14 residues. The ends lost 3 bases at V and 2 bases at J; junction bases unmatched: 0. CDR3 coding DNA: TGTGCCAGTAGTATGGACAGGGGGAACTATGGCTACACCTTC. This gives the protein CASSMDRGNYGYTF.

The V call is TRBV5-6, the J call TRBJ1-2, with a tentative D call TRBD1 (5 bases). From germline, CDR1 is SGHDT and CDR2 YYEEEE. The CDR3 has 14 amino acids. Between the trimmed V and J ends, which lost 4 bases and 4 bases, there was a span of 14 bases. In DNA, the CDR3 is TGTGCCAGCAGCCGGGGGACGGGCCTCTATGGCTACACCTTC. The encoded protein is CASSRGTGLYGYTF.

The rearrangement uses TRBV11-3 and TRBJ1-1; D uncertain. This CDR3 region has 13 residues. Trimming removed 0 bases from V and 2 bases from J, with 4 bases in between. In germline, CDR1 is SGHNT, CDR2 YENEEA. As DNA, the CDR3 is TGTGCCAGCAGCTTAGATGTAAACACTGAAGCTTTCTTT. Protein product: CASSLDVNTEAFF.

J is TRBJ1-2 and V is TRBV9; D not resolved. Germline V gene sequence: CDR1 SGDLS, CDR2 YYNGEE. The CDR3 is 16 residues long. Trimming took 0 bases from V and 4 from J, leaving 16 bases between them. CDR3 bases: TGTGCCAGCAGCGTAGCTTCTGTGTCGGGAGTCTATGGCTACACCTTC. Amino acids: CASSVASVSGVYGYTF.

The chain combines TRBV9 with TRBJ1-3, with D perhaps matching TRBD1 (5 bases). Germline V lookup: CDR1 SGDLS, CDR2 YYNGEE. V dropped 0 bases and J dropped 0 bases, with 7 bases sitting between them. This CDR3 is built from 15 residues. The CDR3, as DNA: TGTGCCAGCAGCGTAGGGCAGGGCTCTGGAAACACCATATATTTT. This translates into CASSVGQGSGNTIYF.

This chain uses TRBV4-1 with TRBJ1-2; 7 nucleotides align to TRBD1. CDR3 length: 16 amino acids. CDR1 and CDR2 (germline): MGHRA, YSYEKL. The ends lost 0 bases at V and 4 bases at J; junction bases unmatched: 8. The CDR3 loop is CASSQDDREGSYGYTF. CDR3 nucleotide sequence: TGCGCCAGCAGCCAAGATGACAGGGAAGGTTCCTATGGCTACACCTTC.

The count of this clone is one. The rearrangement links TRBV6-6 to TRBJ2-7, with 9 bases fitting TRBD1. V lost 0 bases and J lost 3; bases outside the gene matches: 3. Germline V gives CDR1 MNHNY, CDR2 SVGAGI (reference sequence). The CDR3 covers 15 residues. CDR3: CASSYSTGQGYEQYF. CDR3 sequence (DNA): TGTGCCAGCAGTTACTCAACGGGACAGGGCTACGAGCAGTACTTC.

This clone was seen only once. The chain combines TRBV19 with TRBJ1-3; D unresolved. Trimming stripped 9 bases from V and 3 bases from J, with 12 bases between. Germline loops: CDR1 LNHDA, CDR2 SQIVND (reference sequence). The CDR3 covers 13 residues. The CDR3 region is CASQAGNGNTIYF. CDR3 in DNA: TGTGCCAGCCAGGCGGGGAATGGAAACACCATATATTTT.

This chain links TRBV7-8 with TRBJ2-3, with a tentative D call TRBD1 (5 bases). Per germline, CDR1 SGHVS and CDR2 FQNEAQ. CDR3 length: 15 amino acids. Trimming took off 1 base at V and 4 bases at J, with 12 bases between the two ends. The CDR3 region is CASSLVGQGPDTQYF. In DNA, the CDR3 is TGTGCCAGCAGCTTAGTGGGTCAGGGCCCAGATACGCAGTATTTT.

The rearrangement uses TRBV19 and TRBJ2-5; 9 bases agree with TRBD1. Germline loops: CDR1 LNHDA, CDR2 SQIVND (reference sequence). The CDR3 covers 15 residues. Trimming took 5 bases from V and 5 from J; bases not matched to a gene: 9. The CDR3 loop is CASSPEDRGTETQYF. CDR3 nucleotides: TGTGCCAGTAGTCCCGAAGACAGGGGGACTGAGACCCAGTACTTC. Full variable domain (remainder filled in from reference TRBV19 and TRBJ2-5): DGGITQSPKYLFRKEGQNVTLSCEQNLNHDAMYWYRQDPGQGLRLIYYSQIVNDFQKGDIAEGYSVSREKKESFPLTVTSAQKNPTAFYLCASSPEDRGTETQYFGPGTRLLVL.

The CDR3 coding sequence is TGTGCCAGCAGCTCCGGACAGGGTATCGCCACGCAGTATTTT. It is translated as CASSSGQGIATQYF. The chain links TRBV5-8 to TRBJ2-3; 8 bases line up with TRBD1. Germline-derived CDR1 and CDR2 are SGHTS and YDEGEE. The CDR3 spans 14 residues. Losses at the gene ends were 3 bases for V and 9 bases for J; bases not matched to a gene: 9.

The J gene is TRBJ1-1, the V gene TRBV19, with 7 bases fitting TRBD1. CDR1 is LNHDA, CDR2 SQIVND, per germline (reference sequence). The CDR3 is 13 residues long. J was trimmed by 7 bases and V by 4 bases; bases with no gene match: 6. The CDR3 sequence is CASSTSTGNEAFF. The CDR3 coding sequence is TGTGCCAGTAGTACCTCGACAGGGAATGAAGCTTTCTTT.

The chain has TRBV4-1 and TRBJ1-4; 11 bases agree with TRBD1. Unmatched junction bases numbered 8, after V lost 3 bases and J lost 8 bases. The germline V gene encodes CDR1 MGHRA and CDR2 YSYEKL. The CDR3 spans 16 residues. CDR3 in DNA: TGCGCCAGCAGCCAGGAAAGAGGACAGGGGGCGGAAAAACTGTTTTTT. It yields the protein CASSQERGQGAEKLFF.

V usage is TRBV7-2 and J usage is TRBJ2-1; 9 bases are a match to TRBD2. CDR1 and CDR2 from the germline V gene are SGHTA and FQGNSA. The CDR3 is 14 residues long. V lost 5 bases to trimming and J lost 9 bases; unmatched junction nucleotides: 8. CDR3 sequence (DNA): TGTGCCAGCAGCACGGGGACTAGCTCTGGTGAGCAGTTCTTC. Amino acid sequence: CASSTGTSSGEQFF. Full variable domain (remainder filled in from reference TRBV7-2 and TRBJ2-1): GAGVSQSPSNKVTEKGKDVELRCDPISGHTALYWYRQSLGQGLEFLIYFQGNSAPDKSGLPSDRFSAERTGGSVSTLTIQRTQQEDSAVYLCASSTGTSSGEQFFGPGTRLTVL.

This clone was counted only a few times. The rearrangement joins TRBV9 to TRBJ1-6; D is undetermined. Germline lookup yields CDR1 SGDLS and CDR2 YYNGEE. V gave up 4 bases and J gave up 3 bases, with 8 bases separating them. The CDR3 is 14 residues long. CDR3: CASSPRGYNSPLHF. CDR3 bases: TGTGCCAGCAGCCCGCGGGGCTATAATTCACCCCTCCACTTT.